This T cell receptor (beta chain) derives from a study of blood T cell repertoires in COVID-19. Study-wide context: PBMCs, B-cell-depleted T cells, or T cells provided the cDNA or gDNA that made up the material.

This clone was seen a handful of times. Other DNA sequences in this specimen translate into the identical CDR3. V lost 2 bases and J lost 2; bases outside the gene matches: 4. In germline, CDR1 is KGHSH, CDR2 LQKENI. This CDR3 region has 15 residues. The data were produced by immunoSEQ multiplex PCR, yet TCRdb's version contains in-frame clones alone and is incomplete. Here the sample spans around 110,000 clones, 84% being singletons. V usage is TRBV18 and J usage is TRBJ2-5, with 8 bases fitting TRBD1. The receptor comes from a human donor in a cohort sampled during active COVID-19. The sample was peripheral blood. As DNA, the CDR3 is TGTGCCAGCTCACCATCAGGGGGCATTCAAGAGACCCAGTACTTC. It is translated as CASSPSGGIQETQYF.